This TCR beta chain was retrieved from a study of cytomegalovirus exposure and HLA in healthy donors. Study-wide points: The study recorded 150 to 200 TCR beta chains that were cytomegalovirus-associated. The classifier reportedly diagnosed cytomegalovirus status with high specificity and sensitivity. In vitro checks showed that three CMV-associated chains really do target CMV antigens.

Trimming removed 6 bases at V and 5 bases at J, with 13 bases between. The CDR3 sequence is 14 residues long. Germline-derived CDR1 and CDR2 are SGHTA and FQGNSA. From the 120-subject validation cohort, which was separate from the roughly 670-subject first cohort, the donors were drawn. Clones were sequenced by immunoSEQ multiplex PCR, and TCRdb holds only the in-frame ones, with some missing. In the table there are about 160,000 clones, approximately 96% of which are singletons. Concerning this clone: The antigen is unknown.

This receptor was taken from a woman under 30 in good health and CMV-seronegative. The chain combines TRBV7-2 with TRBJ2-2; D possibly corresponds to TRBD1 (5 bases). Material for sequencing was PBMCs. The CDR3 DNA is TGTGCCAGCAGTATGGGGCTCGGTACCGGGGAGCTGTTTTTT. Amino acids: CASSMGLGTGELFF.